The 6 T cell receptor beta chains below come from one sample, sequenced in a study of T-cell memory formation after mild COVID-19. TCRdb recomputed calls from the 5' RACE reads with MiXCR, one row per CDR3 protein. The sample lists around 390,000 distinct CDR3 sequences, approximately 15% occurring once. Sequencing was performed on PBMCs or a T cell subset sorted from them (not recorded which). The receptors shown here come from a man between 18 and 35 years old who had mild COVID-19 (a few samples of this study predate the infection). Cell type and time point are not known.

CDR3 region: CASSLGGVAMNTEAFF. The CDR3, as DNA: TGCGCCAGCAGCTTGGGGGGTGTAGCAATGAACACTGAAGCTTTCTTT. The chain couples TRBV5-1 to TRBJ1-1, with unresolved D. Germline CDR1 SGHRS, CDR2 YFSETQ. Trimming removed 0 bases at V and 0 bases at J, with 12 bases between. The CDR3 has 16 residues.

This sequence joins TRBV6-1 and TRBJ2-1; 7 bases are a match to TRBD1. V lost 6 bases, J lost 5 bases, and 10 bases stayed unmatched. CDR3 length equals 15 residues. Per germline, CDR1 MNHNS and CDR2 SASEGT. Here the CDR3 DNA reads TGTGCCAGCAGGGACACCCGGGACAGACACAATGAGCAGTTCTTC. Amino acid sequence: CASRDTRDRHNEQFF.

The chain links TRBV7-9 to TRBJ1-2; D call uncertain. Trimming shortened V by 2 bases and J by 4 bases, and 11 bases separated the two germline ends. Germline CDR1 reads SEHNR; CDR2 reads FQNEAQ (reference sequence). The CDR3 loop spans 14 amino acids. CDR3 in amino acids: CASSLFEAGYGYTF. The CDR3, as DNA: TGTGCCAGCAGCTTATTTGAGGCGGGCTATGGCTACACCTTC.

Only a few counts were recorded for this clonotype. The chain couples TRBV5-1 to TRBJ1-1; D uncertain. Trimming left V 2 bases short and J 4 bases short, with 12 bases between. The CDR3 extends over 14 amino acids. CDR1 SGHRS and CDR2 YFSETQ come from the germline V gene. The chain's CDR3 is CASSFSRGFTEAFF. CDR3 DNA sequence: TGCGCCAGCAGCTTCTCGCGGGGTTTCACTGAAGCTTTCTTT.

This clonotype was counted a few times. V gene TRBV6-6 combines with J gene TRBJ1-1; D is uncertain. The CDR3 has 14 residues. Trimming cost V 2 bases and J 0 bases, with 7 bases left between them. Per the germline V gene, CDR1 is MNHNY and CDR2 is SVGAGI (reference sequence). The CDR3 DNA sequence: TGTGCCAGCAGTTACCAGATGATGAACACTGAAGCTTTCTTT. It yields the protein CASSYQMMNTEAFF.

This clonotype turned up a few times. V gene TRBV18 combines with J gene TRBJ1-1; 7 bases align to TRBD1. This CDR3 contains 12 residues. The ends lost 0 bases at V and 14 bases at J; junction bases unmatched: 6. Germline V lookup: CDR1 KGHSH, CDR2 LQKENI. The CDR3 protein is CASSPPTGREFF. The CDR3 DNA follows: TGTGCCAGCTCACCACCGACAGGGAGGGAATTCTTT.